The 12 T cell receptor beta chains given below trace back to one sample, sequenced in a study of breast tumors, draining lymph nodes, adjacent tissues. TCRdb re-called the multiplex PCR reads with MiXCR, one entry per CDR3 protein. In the table there are 80,000 to 130,000 distinct CDR3 sequences, about 20% of which are singletons. Breast cancer patients provided tissue from their axillary draining lymph nodes. What was sequenced was axillary lymph node tissue. These TCRs come from a female donor with breast cancer. Some clones in this sample may be carry-over from other donors' samples.

The J gene is TRBJ1-3, the V gene TRBV20-1, with a tentative D call TRBD1 (5 bases). Looked up from germline, CDR1 is DFQATT and CDR2 is SNEGSKA (reference sequence). The V end was cut by 0 bases, the J end by 9 bases, with 9 bases between. This CDR3 contains 12 residues. CDR3 protein: CSARDNQGTIYF. The CDR3 DNA is TGCAGTGCTAGAGATAATCAGGGCACCATATATTTT.

This clonotype came up many times. This rearrangement joins TRBV24-1 to TRBJ1-6; D ambiguous. This CDR3 contains 14 residues. The germline V gene has CDR1 KGHDR and CDR2 SFDVKD. V was pared by 3 bases and J by 8 bases, with 10 bases between. The CDR3 here is CATSDKWPDSPLHF. The CDR3 DNA is TGTGCCACCAGTGATAAGTGGCCCGATTCACCCCTCCACTTT.

This clonotype was seen ten or more times. The CDR3 DNA sequence: TGTGCCAGTAGTATCACTAGCGGGGAGTACCAAGAGACCCAGTACTTC. Its translation is CASSITSGEYQETQYF. The chain joins TRBV19 to TRBJ2-5; 10 nucleotides align to TRBD2. Germline V gene data show CDR1 as LNHDA and CDR2 as SQIVND (reference sequence). The V segment lost 3 bases and the J segment 0 bases; nucleotides outside the gene matches: 4. This CDR3 is built from 16 residues.

This clonotype appeared many times. The rearrangement uses TRBV5-1 and TRBJ2-3; 11 bases align to TRBD2. V trimming: 4 bases; J trimming: 2 bases; junction bases outside the gene matches: 18. Per the germline V gene, CDR1 is SGHRS and CDR2 is YFSETQ. The CDR3 sequence is 20 residues long. CDR3 sequence (DNA): TGCGCCAGCAGCCGACAGGCTAGCGGGGGGCGGGCCGTGTTCACAGATACGCAGTATTTT. The encoded protein is CASSRQASGGRAVFTDTQYF.

Many counts were recorded for this clonotype. The chain recombines TRBV6-5 with TRBJ1-2; 9 bases are shared with TRBD1. The J segment lost 5 bases and the V segment lost 2 bases, leaving 6 bases of the junction unmatched. The CDR3 contains 15 residues. CDR1 is MNHEY, CDR2 SVGAGI, per germline. The CDR3: CASSYASGTGYGYTF. CDR3 DNA: TGTGCCAGCAGTTACGCATCGGGGACAGGGTATGGCTACACCTTC.

This clonotype came up a few times. The chain recombines TRBV7-9 with TRBJ2-3; D is possibly TRBD2 (6 bases). This CDR3 spans 14 amino acids. V gave up 3 bases and J gave up 6 bases, with 13 bases separating them. The germline V gene has CDR1 SEHNR and CDR2 FQNEAQ (reference sequence). The CDR3 here is CASSFSFRGDTQYF. DNA of the CDR3: TGTGCCAGCAGCTTCTCGTTCCGGGGGGATACGCAGTATTTT. The full variable domain, completed using reference TRBV7-9 and TRBJ2-3, is DTGVSQNPRHKITKRGQNVTFRCDPISEHNRLYWYRQTLGQGPEFLTYFQNEAQLEKSRLLSDRFSAERPKGSFSTLEIQRTEQGDSAMYLCASSFSFRGDTQYFGPGTRLTVL.

This clonotype came up a few times. The rearrangement uses TRBV7-9 and TRBJ1-4; D may be TRBD1 (6 bases). The germline V gene has CDR1 SEHNR and CDR2 FQNEAQ (reference sequence). The CDR3 consists of 18 residues. V lost 0 bases and J 5 bases, leaving 19 bases between the germline ends. The CDR3 DNA sequence: TGTGCCAGCAGCTTAGCGCCCATTTTTAGGGGGGCCAATGAAAAACTGTTTTTT. It specifies CASSLAPIFRGANEKLFF.

The chain has TRBV20-1 and TRBJ1-1, with D hard to call. The germline V and J ends were trimmed by 5 bases and 0 bases, with 7 bases remaining between them. The CDR3 totals 12 residues. CDR1 is DFQATT, CDR2 SNEGSKA, per germline (reference sequence). CDR3 protein: CSAGSMNTEAFF. The CDR3 region has the DNA TGCAGTGCTGGATCGATGAACACTGAAGCTTTCTTT.

The sample holds many counts of this clonotype. The J gene is TRBJ1-5, the V gene TRBV7-2, with D hard to call. V was pared by 5 bases and J by 2 bases, with 7 bases between. This CDR3 is 13 amino acids long. Germline assignment: CDR1 SGHTA and CDR2 FQGNSA. CDR3 protein: CASSTHGNQPQHF. DNA for the CDR3: TGTGCCAGCAGCACACATGGCAATCAGCCCCAGCATTTT.

With regard to this clonotype: A much larger clone lies one base from this, so it may be a read error. This rearrangement joins TRBV25-1 to TRBJ2-2; D might be TRBD2 (6 bases). There are 14 residues in the CDR3. Germline-derived CDR1 and CDR2 are MGHDK and SYGVNS. CDR3 residues: CASSESGYTGGLFF. The CDR3 nucleotides are TGTGCCAGCAGTGAAAGTGGTTACACCGGGGGGCTGTTTTTT.

This clonotype was observed at least ten times. The V call is TRBV2, the J call TRBJ1-5; D remains unclear. Trimming took off 0 bases at V and 7 bases at J, with 13 bases between the two ends. The CDR3 length is 15 residues. CDR1 and CDR2 from the germline V gene are SNHLY and FYNNEI. The CDR3: CASSEALPGKQPQHF. In DNA, the CDR3 is TGTGCCAGCAGTGAAGCGCTTCCGGGGAAGCAGCCCCAGCATTTT.

This clonotype was picked up many times. Here the CDR3 DNA reads TGTGCCAGCAGCCCCAGGGTAGCGGGGGGGATGAACACCGGGGAGCTGTTTTTT. It codes for CASSPRVAGGMNTGELFF. V gene TRBV7-3 combines with J gene TRBJ2-2; 11 nucleotides line up with TRBD2. After removal of 5 bases from V and 1 base from J, the junction contained 9 bases not matched to a gene. The CDR3 totals 18 residues. CDR1 SGHTA and CDR2 FQGTGA come from the germline V gene.